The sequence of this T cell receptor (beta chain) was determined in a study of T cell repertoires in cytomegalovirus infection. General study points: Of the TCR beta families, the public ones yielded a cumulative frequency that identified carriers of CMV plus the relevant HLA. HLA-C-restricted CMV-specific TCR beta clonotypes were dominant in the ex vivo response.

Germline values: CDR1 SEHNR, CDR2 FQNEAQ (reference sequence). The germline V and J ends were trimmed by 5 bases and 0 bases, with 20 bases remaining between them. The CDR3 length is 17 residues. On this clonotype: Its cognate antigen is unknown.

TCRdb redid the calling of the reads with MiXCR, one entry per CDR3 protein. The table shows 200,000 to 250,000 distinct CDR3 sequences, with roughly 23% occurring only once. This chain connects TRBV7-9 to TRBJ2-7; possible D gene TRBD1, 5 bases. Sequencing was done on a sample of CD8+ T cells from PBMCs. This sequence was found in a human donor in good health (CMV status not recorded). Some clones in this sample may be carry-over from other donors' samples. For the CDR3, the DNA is TGTGCCAGCAGCCCCGTCACAGGACACATCTTCTCCTACGAGCAGTACTTC. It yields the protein CASSPVTGHIFSYEQYF.